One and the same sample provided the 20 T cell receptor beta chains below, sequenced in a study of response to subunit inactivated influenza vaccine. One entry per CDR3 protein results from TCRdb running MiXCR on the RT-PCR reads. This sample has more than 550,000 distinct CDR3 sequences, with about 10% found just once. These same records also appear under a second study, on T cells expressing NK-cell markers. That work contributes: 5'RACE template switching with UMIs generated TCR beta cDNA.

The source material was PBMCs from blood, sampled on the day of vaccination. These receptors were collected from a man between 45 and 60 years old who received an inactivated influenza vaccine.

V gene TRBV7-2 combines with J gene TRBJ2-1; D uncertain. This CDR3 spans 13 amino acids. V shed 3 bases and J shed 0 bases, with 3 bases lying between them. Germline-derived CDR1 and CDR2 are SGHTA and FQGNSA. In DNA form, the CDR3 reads TGTGCCAGCAGCTTGCCCTCCTACAATGAGCAGTTCTTC. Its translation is CASSLPSYNEQFF.

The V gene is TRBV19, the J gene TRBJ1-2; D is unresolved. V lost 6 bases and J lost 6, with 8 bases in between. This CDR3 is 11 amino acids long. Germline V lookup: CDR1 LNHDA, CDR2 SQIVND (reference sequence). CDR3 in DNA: TGTGCCAGTAGAGGGAGTGATGGCTACACCTTC. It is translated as CASRGSDGYTF.

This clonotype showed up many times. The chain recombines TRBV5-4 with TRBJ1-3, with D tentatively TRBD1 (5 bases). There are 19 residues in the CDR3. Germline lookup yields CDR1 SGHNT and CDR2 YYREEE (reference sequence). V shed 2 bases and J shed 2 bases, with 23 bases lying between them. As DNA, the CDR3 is TGTGCCAGCAGCTTAGGGGCTAGGGGTTATTCATCTGCTGGAAACACCATATATTTT. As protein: CASSLGARGYSSAGNTIYF.

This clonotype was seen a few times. Written as DNA, the CDR3 is TGTGCCAGCAGTTTACTAGGGGGAGGGGGCACCGGGGAGCTGTTTTTT. Its translation: CASSLLGGGGTGELFF. The chain links TRBV27 to TRBJ2-2; D possibly corresponds to TRBD2 (7 bases). Trimming left V 2 bases short and J 4 bases short, with 14 bases between. The CDR3 has 16 amino acids. Germline V gives CDR1 MNHEY, CDR2 SMNVEV (reference sequence).

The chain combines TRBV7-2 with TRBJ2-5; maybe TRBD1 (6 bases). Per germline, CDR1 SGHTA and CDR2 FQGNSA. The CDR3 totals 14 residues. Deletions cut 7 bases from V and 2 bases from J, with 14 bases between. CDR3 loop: CASTPRGSQETQYF. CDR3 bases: TGTGCCAGCACCCCAAGGGGGTCGCAAGAGACCCAGTACTTC.

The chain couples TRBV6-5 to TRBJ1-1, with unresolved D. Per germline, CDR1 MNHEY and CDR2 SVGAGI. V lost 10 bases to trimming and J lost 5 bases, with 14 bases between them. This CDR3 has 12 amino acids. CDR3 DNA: TGTGCCACGGGCCCAACGAGGACTGAAGCTTTCTTT. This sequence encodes CATGPTRTEAFF.

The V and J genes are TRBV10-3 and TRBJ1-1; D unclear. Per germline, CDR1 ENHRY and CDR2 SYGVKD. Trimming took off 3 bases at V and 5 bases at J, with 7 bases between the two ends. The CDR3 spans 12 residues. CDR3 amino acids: CAISEGRTEAFF. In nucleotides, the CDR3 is TGTGCCATCAGTGAAGGAAGGACTGAAGCTTTCTTT.

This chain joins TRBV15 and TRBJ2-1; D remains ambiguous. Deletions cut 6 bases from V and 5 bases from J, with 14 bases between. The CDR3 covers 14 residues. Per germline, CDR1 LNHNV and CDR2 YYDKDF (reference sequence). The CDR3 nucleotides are TGTGCCACCAGACCTACTCTCGACCACAATGAGCAGTTCTTC. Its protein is CATRPTLDHNEQFF.

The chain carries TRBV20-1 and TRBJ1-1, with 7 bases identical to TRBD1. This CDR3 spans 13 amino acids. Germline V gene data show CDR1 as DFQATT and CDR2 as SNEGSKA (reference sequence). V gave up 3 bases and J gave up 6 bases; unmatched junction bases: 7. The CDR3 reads CSARTGLAPEAFF. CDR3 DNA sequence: TGCAGTGCTAGGACAGGGCTTGCCCCTGAAGCTTTCTTT.

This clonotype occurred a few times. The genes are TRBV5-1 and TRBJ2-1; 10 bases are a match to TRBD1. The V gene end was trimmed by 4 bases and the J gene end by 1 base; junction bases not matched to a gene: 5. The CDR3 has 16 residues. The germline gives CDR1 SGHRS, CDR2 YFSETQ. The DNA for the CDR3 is TGCGCCAGCAGCCCGACGGACAGGGGGTCCTACAATGAGCAGTTCTTC. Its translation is CASSPTDRGSYNEQFF.

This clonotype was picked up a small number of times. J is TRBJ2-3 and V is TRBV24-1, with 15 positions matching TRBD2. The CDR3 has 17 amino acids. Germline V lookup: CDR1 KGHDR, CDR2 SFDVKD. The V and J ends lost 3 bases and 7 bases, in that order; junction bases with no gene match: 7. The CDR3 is CATSDPRTSGRVNTQYF. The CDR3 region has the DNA TGTGCCACCAGTGATCCCAGGACTAGCGGGAGGGTGAATACGCAGTATTTT.

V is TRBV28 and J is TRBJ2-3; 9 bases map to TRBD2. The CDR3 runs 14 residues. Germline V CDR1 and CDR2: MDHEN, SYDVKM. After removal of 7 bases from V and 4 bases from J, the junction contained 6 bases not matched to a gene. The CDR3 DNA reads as TGTGCCAGCACTCTGGCGGGAGGGGCAGATACGCAGTATTTT. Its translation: CASTLAGGADTQYF.

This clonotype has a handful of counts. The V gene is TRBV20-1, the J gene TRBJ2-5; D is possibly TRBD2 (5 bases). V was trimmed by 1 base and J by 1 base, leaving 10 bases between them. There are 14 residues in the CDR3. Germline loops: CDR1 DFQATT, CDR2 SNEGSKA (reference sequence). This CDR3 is CSARGWESQETQYF. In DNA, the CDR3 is TGCAGTGCTAGAGGTTGGGAGTCCCAAGAGACCCAGTACTTC.

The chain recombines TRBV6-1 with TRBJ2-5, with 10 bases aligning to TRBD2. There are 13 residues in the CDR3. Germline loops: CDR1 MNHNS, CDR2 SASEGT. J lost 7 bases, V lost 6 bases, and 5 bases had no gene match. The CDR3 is CASSASGGGTQYF. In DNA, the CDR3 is TGTGCCAGCAGCGCTAGCGGGGGAGGGACCCAGTACTTC.

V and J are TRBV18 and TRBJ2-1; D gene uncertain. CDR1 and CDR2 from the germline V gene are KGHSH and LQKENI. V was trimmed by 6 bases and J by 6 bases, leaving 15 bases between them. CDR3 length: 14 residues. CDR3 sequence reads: CASSPAALRNEQFF. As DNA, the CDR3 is TGTGCCAGCTCCCCCGCGGCGTTGCGCAATGAGCAGTTCTTC.

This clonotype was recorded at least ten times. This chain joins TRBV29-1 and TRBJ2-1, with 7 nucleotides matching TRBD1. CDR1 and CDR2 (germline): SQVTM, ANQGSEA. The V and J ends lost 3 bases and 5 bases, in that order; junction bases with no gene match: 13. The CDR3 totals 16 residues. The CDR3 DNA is TGCAGCGTTGACGACAGGGATTTACGCTTCGACAATGAGCAGTTCTTC. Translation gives CSVDDRDLRFDNEQFF.

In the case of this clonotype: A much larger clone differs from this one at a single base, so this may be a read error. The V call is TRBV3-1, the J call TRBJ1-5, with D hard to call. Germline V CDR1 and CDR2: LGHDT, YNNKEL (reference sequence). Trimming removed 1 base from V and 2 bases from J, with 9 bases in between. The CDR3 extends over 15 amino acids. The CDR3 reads CASSQAGIGNQPQHF. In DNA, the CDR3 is TGTGCCAGCAGCCAAGCTGGGATCGGCAATCAGCCCCAGCATTTT.

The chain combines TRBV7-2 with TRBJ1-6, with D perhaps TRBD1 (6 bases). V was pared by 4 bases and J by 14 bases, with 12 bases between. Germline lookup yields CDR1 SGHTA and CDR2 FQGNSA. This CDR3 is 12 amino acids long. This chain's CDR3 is CASSYTGRALHF. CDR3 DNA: TGTGCCAGCAGCTATACAGGGAGGGCCCTCCACTTT.

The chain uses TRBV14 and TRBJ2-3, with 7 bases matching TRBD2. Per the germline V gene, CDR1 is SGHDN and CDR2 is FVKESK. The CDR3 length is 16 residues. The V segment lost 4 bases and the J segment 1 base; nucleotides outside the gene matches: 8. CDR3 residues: CASSLWEGPGTDTQYF. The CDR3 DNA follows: TGTGCCAGCAGCCTCTGGGAGGGGCCGGGCACAGATACGCAGTATTTT.

The CDR3 DNA is TGTGCCAGCAGCTTAGATCGGGCTAGCGGGACCAATGAGCAGTTCTTC. Translated, it gives CASSLDRASGTNEQFF. V gene TRBV11-2 combines with J gene TRBJ2-1, with 9 bases that match TRBD2. J lost 6 bases, V lost 0 bases, and 6 bases had no gene match. This CDR3 is 16 amino acids long. The germline gives CDR1 SGHAT, CDR2 FQNNGV.